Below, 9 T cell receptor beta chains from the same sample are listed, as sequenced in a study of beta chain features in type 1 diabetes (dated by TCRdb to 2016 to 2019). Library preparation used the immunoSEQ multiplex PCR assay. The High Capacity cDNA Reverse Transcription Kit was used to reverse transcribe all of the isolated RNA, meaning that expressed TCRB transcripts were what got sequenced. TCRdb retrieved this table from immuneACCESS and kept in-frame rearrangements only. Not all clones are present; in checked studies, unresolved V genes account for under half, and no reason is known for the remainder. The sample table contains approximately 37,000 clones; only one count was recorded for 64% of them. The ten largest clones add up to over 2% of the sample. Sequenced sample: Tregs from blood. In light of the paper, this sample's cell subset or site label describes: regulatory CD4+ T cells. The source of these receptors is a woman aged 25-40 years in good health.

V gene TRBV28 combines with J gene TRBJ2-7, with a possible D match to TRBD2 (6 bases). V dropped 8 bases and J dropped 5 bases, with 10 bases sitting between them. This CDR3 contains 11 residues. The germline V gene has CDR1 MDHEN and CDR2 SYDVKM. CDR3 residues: CASGGVNEQYF. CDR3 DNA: TGTGCCAGCGGAGGGGTAAACGAGCAGTACTTC.

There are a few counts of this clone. CDR3 nucleotide sequence: TGCGCCAGCAGCCAACGAGGAAACCGGGGGGATACGCAGTATTTT. As protein: CASSQRGNRGDTQYF. The V call is TRBV4-1, the J call TRBJ2-3, with a tentative D call TRBD2 (6 bases). The germline V gene encodes CDR1 MGHRA and CDR2 YSYEKL. CDR3 length: 15 amino acids. The ends were cut back, 2 bases at V and 6 bases at J, with 15 bases in the middle.

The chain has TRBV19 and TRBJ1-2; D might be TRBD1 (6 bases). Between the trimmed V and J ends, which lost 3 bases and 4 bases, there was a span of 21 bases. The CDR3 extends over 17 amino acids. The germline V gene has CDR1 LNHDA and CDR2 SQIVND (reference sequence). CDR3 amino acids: CASSIEDSPGGGYGYTF. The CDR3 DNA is TGTGCCAGTAGTATTGAGGACAGTCCTGGCGGTGGCTATGGCTACACCTTC.

In nucleotides, the CDR3 is TGTGCCAGCAGCTCGGGACAGTTAACCTCCTACAATGAGCAGTTCTTC. This sequence encodes CASSSGQLTSYNEQFF. The chain uses TRBV5-4 and TRBJ2-1, with 7 bases identical to TRBD1. Germline-derived CDR1 and CDR2 are SGHNT and YYREEE (reference sequence). The V gene end was trimmed by 3 bases and the J gene end by 0 bases; junction bases not matched to a gene: 6. This CDR3 comprises 16 residues. Variable domain in full (rest from reference TRBV5-4 and TRBJ2-1): ETGVTQSPTHLIKTRGQQVTLRCSSQSGHNTVSWYQQALGQGPQFIFQYYREEENGRGNFPPRFSGLQFPNYSSELNVNALELDDSALYLCASSSGQLTSYNEQFFGPGTRLTVL.

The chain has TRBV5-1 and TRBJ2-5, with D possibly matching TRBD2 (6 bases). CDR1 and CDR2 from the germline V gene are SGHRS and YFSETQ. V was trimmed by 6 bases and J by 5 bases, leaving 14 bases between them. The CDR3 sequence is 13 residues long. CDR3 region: CASNSGVGETQYF. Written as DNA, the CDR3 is TGCGCCAGCAATTCGGGAGTTGGCGAGACCCAGTACTTC.

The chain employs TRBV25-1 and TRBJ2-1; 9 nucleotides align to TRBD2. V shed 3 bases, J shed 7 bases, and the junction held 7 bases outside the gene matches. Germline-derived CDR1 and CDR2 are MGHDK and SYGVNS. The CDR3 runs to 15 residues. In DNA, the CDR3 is TGTGCCAGCAGTGACCTGGGGACTAGCCGAAATGAGCAGTTCTTC. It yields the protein CASSDLGTSRNEQFF. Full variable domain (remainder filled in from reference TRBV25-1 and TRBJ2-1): EADIYQTPRYLVIGTGKKITLECSQTMGHDKMYWYQQDPGMELHLIHYSYGVNSTEKGDLSSESTVSRIRTEHFPLTLESARPSHTSQYLCASSDLGTSRNEQFFGPGTRLTVL.

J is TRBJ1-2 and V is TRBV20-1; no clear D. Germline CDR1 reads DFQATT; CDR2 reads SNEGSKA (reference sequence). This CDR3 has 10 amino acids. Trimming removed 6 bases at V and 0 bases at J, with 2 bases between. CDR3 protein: CSASNYGYTF. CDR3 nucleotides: TGCAGTGCCTCTAACTATGGCTACACCTTC.

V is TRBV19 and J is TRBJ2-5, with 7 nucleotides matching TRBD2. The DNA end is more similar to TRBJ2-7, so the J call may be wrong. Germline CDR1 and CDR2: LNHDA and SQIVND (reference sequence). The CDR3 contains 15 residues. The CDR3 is CASSNSAGVSYEQYF. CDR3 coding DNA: TGTGCCAGTAGTAATTCGGCGGGAGTTTCCTACGAGCAGTACTTC.

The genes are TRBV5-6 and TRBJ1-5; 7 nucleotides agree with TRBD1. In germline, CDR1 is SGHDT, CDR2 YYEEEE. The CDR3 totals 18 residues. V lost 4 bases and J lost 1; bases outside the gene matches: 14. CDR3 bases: TGTGCCAGCAGCCACACAGGACAGGCCCGTAGGAGCAATCAGCCCCAGCATTTT. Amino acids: CASSHTGQARRSNQPQHF.